This T cell receptor beta chain was captured by sequencing in a study of blood T cells in healthy people across ages. Study-wide results and limits: With age, beta diversity per million T cells declined roughly linearly, significantly by 30 to 40.

This clonotype has at least ten counts. Antigen unknown. For the second PCR, which ran for about 7 to 11 cycles, a sample-barcoded 5' primer and a J-beta primer mix were used. TCRdb reprocessed the 5' RACE reads via MiXCR and lists one record per CDR3 protein. This table holds around 1,800,000 distinct CDR3 sequences, 30% to 40% found once. Germline V gene lookup returns CDR1 SQVTM and CDR2 ANQGSEA. The ends were cut back, 7 bases at V and 1 base at J, with 15 bases in the middle. The CDR3 sequence is 14 residues long. This TCR was sampled from a human donor in good health. Material: blood. V is TRBV29-1 and J is TRBJ2-3; tentatively, D is TRBD2 (5 bases). DNA for the CDR3: TGCAGCGCCGCTGGACCCGGGGGCACAGATACGCAGTATTTT. Amino acids: CSAAGPGGTDTQYF.